This paragraph covers one T cell receptor beta chain sequence. There are a few counts of this clonotype. The antigen it binds to is not known. The sample holds no much larger clone one base away, and base qualities are not on file. These data belong to a study of blood T cells in healthy people across ages (dated by TCRdb to about 2015). In the study overall: In model experiments, roughly one uniquely barcoded TCR beta cDNA molecule per two T cells was captured by template switching. Two additional independent replicas of 1 million unique cDNA reads from the same blood draw were analyzed for two donors (one aged 18 to 29 and one aged 80 or older). To avoid experimental bias, donors of different ages were randomly spread across the sequencing lanes. Age-related changes in TCR beta repertoire diversity were measured in the study by deep sequencing normalized with unique cDNA molecular identifiers. The donors were divided into four age groups: young (average around 17 years), middle-aged (about 39), aged (about 62) and long-lived (roughly 88). Overall study outcomes, separate from this receptor: Total diversity estimates from one million sequenced T cells were considered lower bounds and underestimates. There was a strong correlation between observed TCR beta diversity and the percentage of naive T cells measured by flow cytometry. The long-lived group showed more naive CD4+ T cells, fewer expanded clones and increased TCR diversity than the aged group, suggesting age selection. Donor CMV infection status was unknown, potentially confounding age-related changes in expanded clonotypes. Because profiling used bulk unsorted PBMCs, naive and antigen-experienced compartments could not be compared conclusively. Observed TCR beta diversity per million T cells fell roughly linearly with age, and a significant reduction was already apparent by age roughly 40.

Based on the germline V gene, the CDR1 and CDR2 sequences are SQVTM and ANQGSEA. V lost 7 bases and J lost 3 bases; the stretch between them is 10 bases long. The CDR3 covers 12 residues, taking in both the cysteine and the phenylalanine. Only the CDR3 region is kept as DNA, spanning 36 bases read in frame from base 1. The roughly 37 donors, aged about 6 to 95 years, were systemically healthy Caucasian individuals from Russia. Each donor gave approximately 9.4 milliliters of peripheral blood, drawn into EDTA-treated Vacutainer tubes. PBMCs were isolated by Ficoll-Paque density-gradient centrifugation, with at least 6 million obtained per sample. Total RNA was extracted from PBMCs with Trizol reagent, with at least 5 micrograms obtained per sample. For every donor, flow cytometry on a PBMC aliquot measured the percentage of naive CD45RAhigh/CD27high T cells. To prepare the library, 5' RACE was applied. TCRdb shows the sequencer as Illumina HiSeq 2500. A second PCR of about 7 to 12 cycles was performed with a sample-barcoded 5' primer and a J-beta primer mix. Each TCR beta cDNA molecule received a unique molecular identifier from a template-switch 5' adaptor carrying 12 random nucleotides. Each sample yielded at least 2.5 million CDR3-containing paired-end reads. First-strand cDNA was synthesized from all RNA with the Mint cDNA synthesis kit, primed by a TRBC-specific oligonucleotide. Following uracil-DNA glycosylase treatment, a first 18-cycle PCR with universal primers M1SS and BC2_uni_R was performed on all cDNA. On the authors' methods: Normalization of each sample was performed by random selection of 1 million high-quality reads, each carrying a distinct molecular identifier. Reads sharing molecular identifiers were discarded rather than binned into consensus sequences. CDR3 identification, clonotype clustering and error correction used MiTCR with a Q25 quality threshold and the strictest error-elimination algorithm. A nonparametric unseen species model using Euler transformation provided a lower-bound estimate of total TCR beta diversity. In-frame beta chains were kept once TCRdb had trimmed the public reads at Q25 with fastp and called clones with MiXCR. CDR3 protein duplicates are merged, each entry listing the most common genes and DNA. TCRdb's processing, not the authors', yielded these V and J calls. The sample table contains roughly 800,000 distinct CDR3 sequences; only one count was recorded for roughly 64% of them. The ten most abundant clones make up approximately 20% of the sample.

The sequence joins TRBV29-1 to TRBJ1-5; the D gene is perhaps TRBD1, from 6 matching bases. The sample consisted of blood. The receptor's source is a man younger than 40 in good health. The CDR3 protein sequence reads: CSAGQNNQPQHF. The sequence in DNA is TGCAGCGCTGGACAGAACAATCAGCCCCAGCATTTT.